One sample yielded the 14 T cell receptor beta chains listed below, sequenced in a study of sequential checkpoint blockade in melanoma. Stated treatment: randomized to nivolumab then ipilimumab (arm A) or the reverse (arm B). Clones were read by immunoSEQ multiplex PCR, and TCRdb kept only the in-frame ones, dropping some. The table lists 15,000 to 20,000 clones, roughly 74% of them singletons, with roughly 35% in the top ten. This specimen was CD8+ T cells sorted from blood (inferred from file names), taken from a patient given nivolumab and ipilimumab in sequence. Receptors were obtained from a human donor with melanoma.

The chain recombines TRBV27 with TRBJ1-5; D remains unclear. Trimming removed 6 bases from V and 0 bases from J, with 15 bases in between. CDR1 MNHEY and CDR2 SMNVEV come from the germline V gene (reference sequence). This CDR3 region has 16 residues. CDR3 sequence reads: CASRSQYYNSNQPQHF. The CDR3 DNA follows: TGTGCCAGCAGATCCCAGTACTATAATAGCAATCAGCCCCAGCATTTT.

This clone was seen a few times. The chain carries TRBV29-1 and TRBJ2-1; possibly TRBD2 for D (6 bases). V lost 3 bases and J 3 bases, leaving 15 bases between the germline ends. CDR1 SQVTM and CDR2 ANQGSEA come from the germline V gene. The CDR3 has 15 residues. The CDR3, as DNA: TGCAGCGTTGACCTGTCAGGAGGGGACTACAATGAGCAGTTCTTC. Translated, it gives CSVDLSGGDYNEQFF.

CDR3 bases: TGCGCCAGCAGCCAAGATCGAACAGGGGGCAATGAGCAGTTCTTC. Its translation is CASSQDRTGGNEQFF. The chain joins TRBV4-1 to TRBJ2-1; TRBD1 matches at 8 bases. The CDR3 spans 15 residues. After removal of 0 bases from V and 6 bases from J, the junction contained 4 bases not matched to a gene. CDR1 is MGHRA, CDR2 YSYEKL, per germline.

About this clone itself: The same CDR3 is also encoded by other DNA sequences in this sample. The gene calls are TRBV27 and TRBJ2-7; D possibly corresponds to TRBD2 (6 bases). CDR1 and CDR2 from the germline V gene are MNHEY and SMNVEV (reference sequence). Deletions cut 5 bases from V and 3 bases from J, with 17 bases between. The CDR3 loop spans 15 amino acids. CDR3: CASSPNRGLNYEQYF. The DNA of the CDR3 is TGTGCCAGCAGTCCGAATAGGGGACTCAACTACGAGCAGTACTTC.

This clone was found once. The sample holds other DNA sequences that translate to the same CDR3. CDR3 sequence (DNA): TGTGCCAGCAGCTTGGCCCCCAGGGGTTCCTCCTATAATTCACCCCTCCACTTT. Its protein product is CASSLAPRGSSYNSPLHF. This sequence joins TRBV5-4 and TRBJ1-6; the D gene is possibly TRBD1 (6 bases). Germline CDR1 and CDR2: SGHNT and YYREEE (reference sequence). Trimming removed 0 bases from V and 0 bases from J, with 13 bases in between. This CDR3 comprises 18 residues.

The chain recombines TRBV4-3 with TRBJ2-1; TRBD2 agrees at 9 bases. After removal of 1 base from V and 8 bases from J, the junction contained 9 bases not matched to a gene. Germline lookup yields CDR1 LGHNA and CDR2 YSLEER. This CDR3 is built from 16 residues. CDR3 in amino acids: CASSQVWAGGPHEQFF. The CDR3 DNA reads as TGCGCCAGCAGCCAAGTATGGGCGGGAGGGCCCCATGAGCAGTTCTTC.

This clone has only one observation. The chain has TRBV13 and TRBJ1-2; 11 bases map to TRBD1. CDR3 length equals 14 residues. Germline CDR1 is PRHDT and CDR2 is FYEKMQ (reference sequence). Trimming cost V 3 bases and J 8 bases; bases outside gene matches: 5. The CDR3 region is CASSLGTGGFGYTF. CDR3 DNA sequence: TGTGCCAGCAGCTTGGGGACAGGGGGATTCGGCTACACCTTC. Looking up the rest from reference TRBV13 and TRBJ1-2 gives the full variable domain: AAGVIQSPRHLIKEKRETATLKCYPIPRHDTVYWYQQGPGQDPQFLISFYEKMQSDKGSIPDRFSAQQFSDYHSELNMSSLELGDSALYFCASSLGTGGFGYTFGSGTRLTVV.

The rearrangement uses TRBV6-6 and TRBJ1-6; 7 bases agree with TRBD1. The J segment lost 8 bases and the V segment lost 4 bases, leaving 11 bases of the junction unmatched. The CDR3 runs to 16 residues. Germline CDR1 is MNHNY and CDR2 is SVGAGI (reference sequence). CDR3 in amino acids: CASSSPTGARDSPLHF. In nucleotides, the CDR3 is TGTGCCAGCAGTTCCCCCACAGGGGCTCGAGATTCACCCCTCCACTTT.

This chain joins TRBV7-9 and TRBJ1-2; 7 bases align to TRBD1. Losses at the gene ends were 4 bases for V and 1 base for J; bases not matched to a gene: 9. The length of the CDR3 is 16 residues. Germline V gene data show CDR1 as SEHNR and CDR2 as FQNEAQ (reference sequence). DNA of the CDR3: TGTGCCAGCAGCTCCCCCGGACAGGCGTTTAACTATGGCTACACCTTC. Translating gives CASSSPGQAFNYGYTF.

In this sample, this clone turned up once. The rearrangement uses TRBV12-5 and TRBJ2-5; 10 nucleotides agree with TRBD1. The CDR3 sequence is 17 residues long. Germline trimming cut 1 base from V and 5 bases from J; bases unmatched to any gene: 10. Germline V CDR1 and CDR2: LGHNT, FRNRAP. The DNA for the CDR3 is TGTGCTAGTGGTTTGGACACGGGACAGGGGAAGGTCGAGACCCAGTACTTC. It is translated as CASGLDTGQGKVETQYF.

This sequence joins TRBV6-6 and TRBJ2-7, with D unresolved. V lost 4 bases and J lost 0, with 7 bases in between. This CDR3 comprises 13 residues. CDR1 MNHNY and CDR2 SVGAGI come from the germline V gene (reference sequence). The CDR3, as DNA: TGTGCCAGCAGTTCAGGTCCCTCCTACGAGCAGTACTTC. Translation: CASSSGPSYEQYF.

The V gene is TRBV14, the J gene TRBJ2-2, with D unresolved. The CDR3 totals 17 residues. Germline CDR1 SGHDN, CDR2 FVKESK. V was trimmed by 0 bases and J by 4 bases, leaving 15 bases between them. DNA of the CDR3: TGTGCCAGCAGCCAAGATCCACCGTATACTACCACCGGGGAGCTGTTTTTT. Residues: CASSQDPPYTTTGELFF.

This chain uses TRBV27 with TRBJ1-4; D possibly corresponds to TRBD1 (6 bases). The V gene's germline CDR1 is MNHEY and CDR2 SMNVEV (reference sequence). CDR3 size: 14 residues. V gave up 5 bases and J gave up 6 bases, with 13 bases separating them. CDR3 nucleotides: TGTGCCAGCAGTATCGCACGGACAGATGAAAAACTGTTTTTT. Translating it yields CASSIARTDEKLFF. Full variable domain (missing parts from reference TRBV27 and TRBJ1-4): EAQVTQNPRYLITVTGKKLTVTCSQNMNHEYMSWYRQDPGLGLRQIYYSMNVEVTDKGDVPEGYKVSRKEKRNFPLILESPSPNQTSLYFCASSIARTDEKLFFGSGTQLSVL.

This clone has a handful of counts. The chain combines TRBV11-2 with TRBJ2-2, with D perhaps TRBD2 (5 bases). V was shortened by 5 bases and J by 2 bases, with 9 bases between the two germline ends. Germline V gene sequence: CDR1 SGHAT, CDR2 FQNNGV. CDR3 size: 14 residues. Here the CDR3 DNA reads TGTGCCAGCAGCCGCGACTATAACACCGGGGAGCTGTTTTTT. Translation gives CASSRDYNTGELFF.